The 30 T cell receptor beta chains presented below share a single source sample, sequenced in a study of shared T cell receptors in the human thymus. Only in-frame clones appear in the TCRdb table, and some are missing; sequencing was by immunoSEQ multiplex PCR. Here the sample spans approximately 580,000 clones, 75% to 80% being singletons. A further study also used this sample, focusing on human thymus T cells.

Sequenced material: thymocytes. These receptors originate from a boy less than two years old with a congenital heart defect.

This rearrangement joins TRBV27 to TRBJ1-1; 7 bases agree with TRBD1. The ends lost 3 bases at V and 1 base at J; junction bases unmatched: 2. The CDR3 length is 14 residues. Germline V gene sequence: CDR1 MNHEY, CDR2 SMNVEV (reference sequence). The CDR3 here is CASSFRGKNTEAFF. CDR3 DNA sequence: TGTGCCAGCAGTTTCAGGGGGAAGAACACTGAAGCTTTCTTT.

This clone has a handful of counts. The J gene is TRBJ2-7, the V gene TRBV5-6; TRBD2 matches at 10 bases. Germline-derived CDR1 and CDR2 are SGHDT and YYEEEE. V shed 1 base, J shed 3 bases, and the junction held 4 bases outside the gene matches. This CDR3 is 15 amino acids long. The CDR3 region has the DNA TGTGCCAGCAGCTTGTTGGGGACTAGCGTCTACGAGCAGTACTTC. Its translation is CASSLLGTSVYEQYF.

A remark on this clone: Other nucleotide sequences from this sample produce the same CDR3. The V gene is TRBV27, the J gene TRBJ2-7; TRBD2 matches at 8 bases. With 5 bases clipped from V and 7 bases from J, the junction kept 7 bases outside the gene matches. This CDR3 spans 13 amino acids. Germline-derived CDR1 and CDR2 are MNHEY and SMNVEV (reference sequence). The chain's CDR3 is CASSPAGAREQYF. As DNA, the CDR3 is TGTGCCAGCAGTCCAGCGGGAGCTCGGGAGCAGTACTTC.

The chain combines TRBV28 with TRBJ1-4; tentatively, D is TRBD1 (6 bases). The CDR3 extends over 16 amino acids. The germline V and J ends were trimmed by 5 bases and 7 bases, with 20 bases remaining between them. Germline-derived CDR1 and CDR2 are MDHEN and SYDVKM. The CDR3 sequence is CASSPYGRGEGEKLFF. Written as DNA, the CDR3 is TGTGCCAGCAGTCCTTACGGCAGGGGAGAGGGTGAAAAACTGTTTTTT. The variable domain in full, with the rest retrieved from reference TRBV28 and TRBJ1-4, is DVKVTQSSRYLVKRTGEKVFLECVQDMDHENMFWYRQDPGLGLRLIYFSYDVKMKEKGDIPEGYSVSREKKERFSLILESASTNQTSMYLCASSPYGRGEGEKLFFGSGTQLSVL.

The chain couples TRBV4-3 to TRBJ2-7; D ambiguous. CDR3 size: 14 residues. Germline V gives CDR1 LGHNA, CDR2 YSLEER. The germline V and J ends were trimmed by 0 bases and 2 bases, with 8 bases remaining between them. CDR3 bases: TGCGCCAGCAGCCAAGATCCGGGTCCCTACGAGCAGTACTTC. Protein: CASSQDPGPYEQYF.

V and J are TRBV28 and TRBJ2-1; D remains unclear. Germline CDR1 is MDHEN and CDR2 is SYDVKM. The CDR3 has 14 amino acids. Trimming stripped 3 bases from V and 10 bases from J, with 16 bases between. CDR3 DNA sequence: TGTGCCAGCAGTTTCCGATCGGTTTCAAAGGAGCAGTTCTTC. It yields the protein CASSFRSVSKEQFF.

The rearrangement links TRBV11-2 to TRBJ2-3; D remains ambiguous. The germline CDR1 and CDR2 sequences are SGHAT and FQNNGV. This CDR3 has 14 residues. Trimming removed 0 bases from V and 3 bases from J, with 7 bases in between. The CDR3 loop is CASSLDRQTDTQYF. Written as DNA, the CDR3 is TGTGCCAGCAGCTTAGATAGACAAACAGATACGCAGTATTTT. The variable domain in full, completed from reference TRBV11-2 and TRBJ2-3, reads EAGVAQSPRYKIIEKRQSVAFWCNPISGHATLYWYQQILGQGPKLLIQFQNNGVVDDSQLPKDRFSAERLKGVDSTLKIQPAKLEDSAVYLCASSLDRQTDTQYFGPGTRLTVL.

This clone occurred a few times. This CDR3 reads CSVHLRDRGVSGELFF. The DNA of the CDR3 is TGCAGCGTGCACCTCCGGGACAGGGGCGTTTCCGGGGAGCTGTTTTTT. The chain has TRBV29-1 and TRBJ2-2, with TRBD1 matching over 10 bases. The CDR3 covers 16 residues. Unmatched junction bases numbered 13, after V lost 6 bases and J lost 6 bases. Germline CDR1 reads SQVTM; CDR2 reads ANQGSEA.

This clone was observed a handful of times. This chain links TRBV7-2 with TRBJ2-1; TRBD2 is a possible D gene (5 bases). The CDR3 has 17 amino acids. The germline V gene encodes CDR1 SGHTA and CDR2 FQGNSA. V dropped 3 bases and J dropped 5 bases, with 20 bases sitting between them. CDR3 nucleotides: TGTGCCAGCAGCTTTTCCCCGGCCAGCGGCCGAAACAATGAGCAGTTCTTC. Its protein is CASSFSPASGRNNEQFF.

This sequence joins TRBV7-8 and TRBJ2-7, with 7 positions matching TRBD1. The CDR3 is 17 residues long. The V gene end was trimmed by 3 bases and the J gene end by 5 bases; junction bases not matched to a gene: 16. In germline, CDR1 is SGHVS, CDR2 FQNEAQ. CDR3 DNA: TGTGCCAGCAGCTTTTCACCACGGGACAGTGGAGCGGACGAGCAGTACTTC. Protein sequence: CASSFSPRDSGADEQYF.

J is TRBJ2-4 and V is TRBV19, with 10 bases that match TRBD2. CDR1 and CDR2 from the germline V gene are LNHDA and SQIVND (reference sequence). The CDR3 has 19 residues. V dropped 2 bases and J dropped 0; count of bases not matched to a gene: 10. CDR3 protein: CASSIRTSGPNVAKNIQYF. The CDR3 coding sequence is TGTGCCAGTAGTATACGGACTAGCGGCCCAAACGTAGCCAAAAACATTCAGTACTTC.

The sample holds a few counts of this clone. The chain combines TRBV7-9 with TRBJ1-2; 7 bases are a match to TRBD1. Germline V CDR1 and CDR2: SEHNR, FQNEAQ (reference sequence). Trimming removed 4 bases from V and 0 bases from J; junction bases left unmatched: 5. This CDR3 has 15 residues. Here the CDR3 DNA reads TGTGCCAGCAGCTCTAGGACAGGTGCTAACTATGGCTACACCTTC. It codes for CASSSRTGANYGYTF.

The CDR3 is CASSQFTSGTYEQYF. Written as DNA, the CDR3 is TGCGCCAGCAGCCAATTCACTAGCGGAACCTACGAGCAGTACTTC. The V gene is TRBV4-1, the J gene TRBJ2-7; 8 nucleotides agree with TRBD2. J gave up 2 bases and V 2 bases, and 5 bases lay outside the gene matches. The CDR3 has 15 residues. Germline CDR1 and CDR2: MGHRA and YSYEKL.

The chain joins TRBV10-3 to TRBJ1-1, with D possibly being TRBD1 (6 bases). CDR1 and CDR2 (germline): ENHRY, SYGVKD. The V gene lost 10 bases and the J gene lost 4 bases, with 19 bases spanning the gap. The CDR3 covers 14 residues. In DNA form, the CDR3 reads TGTGCCAGCCGAATCTCAGGGGTGACCACTGAAGCTTTCTTT. This translates into CASRISGVTTEAFF.

This clone was detected once. The chain has TRBV19 and TRBJ2-3; D might be TRBD2 (6 bases). The CDR3 is 16 amino acids. The germline V gene encodes CDR1 LNHDA and CDR2 SQIVND (reference sequence). Trimming took 7 bases from V and 0 from J, leaving 17 bases between them. The CDR3, as DNA: TGTGCCAGTAAAGGGAGGAGAGCCCCTAGCACAGATACGCAGTATTTT. It encodes CASKGRRAPSTDTQYF. Combining the CDR3 with reference TRBV19 and TRBJ2-3 gives the whole variable domain DGGITQSPKYLFRKEGQNVTLSCEQNLNHDAMYWYRQDPGQGLRLIYYSQIVNDFQKGDIAEGYSVSREKKESFPLTVTSAQKNPTAFYLCASKGRRAPSTDTQYFGPGTRLTVL.

The chain employs TRBV5-4 and TRBJ2-7, with 14 nucleotides matching TRBD2. V shed 2 bases and J 6 bases; nucleotides not matched to a gene: 13. CDR1 is SGHNT, CDR2 YYREEE, per germline (reference sequence). The CDR3 is 18 residues long. CDR3 sequence: CASSFGGLAGDGASEQYF. CDR3 in DNA: TGTGCCAGCAGCTTCGGGGGACTAGCGGGAGATGGGGCCTCCGAGCAGTACTTC.

The chain uses TRBV5-1 and TRBJ1-6; no reliable D call. Trimming left V 2 bases short and J 9 bases short, with 9 bases between. The CDR3 extends over 13 amino acids. The V gene's germline CDR1 is SGHRS and CDR2 YFSETQ. In nucleotides, the CDR3 is TGCGCCAGCAGCTTCAGTGGCGGTTCACCCCTCCACTTT. Amino acid sequence: CASSFSGGSPLHF.

This rearrangement joins TRBV11-3 to TRBJ2-7, with 8 bases that match TRBD2. The CDR3 extends over 14 amino acids. Germline-derived CDR1 and CDR2 are SGHNT and YENEEA. J gave up 5 bases and V 2 bases, and 5 bases lay outside the gene matches. The CDR3 DNA is TGTGCCAGCAGCTTAACTAGCGGTGTAAACGAGCAGTACTTC. Amino acids: CASSLTSGVNEQYF.

The CDR3 DNA sequence: TGTGCCTGGAGTATTAGCGGGTGGGAGACCCAGTACTTC. Protein product: CAWSISGWETQYF. This chain links TRBV30 with TRBJ2-5; 7 bases map to TRBD2. With 2 bases clipped from V and 5 bases from J, the junction kept 5 bases outside the gene matches. Germline CDR1 and CDR2: GTSNPN and SVGIG (reference sequence). The CDR3 runs to 13 residues.

V usage is TRBV20-1 and J usage is TRBJ2-1; 8 bases match TRBD2. The CDR3 has 10 residues. From germline, CDR1 is DFQATT and CDR2 SNEGSKA (reference sequence). The ends lost 5 bases at V and 10 bases at J; junction bases unmatched: 1. CDR3 residues: CSARLAEQFF. The CDR3 nucleotides are TGCAGTGCTCGACTAGCGGAGCAGTTCTTC.

The chain couples TRBV11-1 to TRBJ2-2; D might be TRBD2 (6 bases). Germline CDR1 is SGHAT and CDR2 is FQDESV (reference sequence). This CDR3 has 15 amino acids. The V end was cut by 1 base, the J end by 4 bases, with 10 bases between. CDR3 sequence: CASSLGLEGTGELFF. CDR3 DNA: TGTGCCAGCAGCTTAGGACTAGAGGGCACCGGGGAGCTGTTTTTT.

The rearrangement uses TRBV12-5 and TRBJ2-7, with 9 bases that match TRBD1. The CDR3 spans 15 residues. The V and J ends lost 1 base and 5 bases, in that order; junction bases with no gene match: 6. Germline CDR1 and CDR2: LGHNT and FRNRAP. This CDR3 reads CASGLAGTGKHEQYF. The CDR3 DNA is TGTGCTAGTGGTTTGGCCGGGACAGGGAAACACGAGCAGTACTTC.

This chain joins TRBV5-8 and TRBJ2-7, with unresolved D. CDR3 length equals 12 residues. The germline CDR1 and CDR2 sequences are SGHTS and YDEGEE. V lost 1 base, J lost 6 bases, and 8 bases lay in between. The CDR3 sequence is CASSLKHPEQYF. DNA of the CDR3: TGTGCCAGCAGCTTGAAGCACCCCGAGCAGTACTTC.

This clone was picked up a small number of times. This chain joins TRBV4-3 and TRBJ2-7; 9 bases are a match to TRBD2. Germline assignment: CDR1 LGHNA and CDR2 YSLEER. The ends lost 4 bases at V and 2 bases at J; junction bases unmatched: 3. The CDR3 has 14 amino acids. CDR3 amino acids: CASSPLAGPYEQYF. CDR3 DNA sequence: TGCGCCAGCAGCCCGCTAGCGGGGCCCTACGAGCAGTACTTC.

This CDR3 is CASSIAGTGSNQPQHF. DNA for the CDR3: TGTGCCAGTAGTATAGCAGGGACAGGGTCTAATCAGCCCCAGCATTTT. This chain joins TRBV19 and TRBJ1-5, with TRBD1 identical over 9 bases. There are 16 residues in the CDR3. Germline CDR1 is LNHDA and CDR2 is SQIVND (reference sequence). Unmatched junction bases numbered 5, after V lost 1 base and J lost 4 bases.

V is TRBV6-9 and J is TRBJ2-7; possibly TRBD1 for D (6 bases). V was trimmed by 10 bases and J by 0 bases, leaving 10 bases between them. CDR1 MNHGY and CDR2 SVAAGI come from the germline V gene. The CDR3 sequence is 12 residues long. The CDR3 loop reads CATQGPSYEQYF. CDR3 nucleotides: TGTGCCACCCAGGGGCCCTCCTACGAGCAGTACTTC.

In its sample, this clone was seen once. The chain has TRBV25-1 and TRBJ2-3; 7 bases align to TRBD2. From germline, CDR1 is MGHDK and CDR2 SYGVNS. The CDR3 extends over 16 amino acids. The ends lost 4 bases at V and 5 bases at J; junction bases unmatched: 12. The CDR3, as DNA: TGTGCCAGCAGTGGCACTAGCGTGGAGAAGCTAGATACGCAGTATTTT. This encodes CASSGTSVEKLDTQYF.

The chain uses TRBV28 and TRBJ2-1; TRBD2 matches at 13 bases. J was trimmed by 9 bases and V by 5 bases; bases with no gene match: 13. Germline V gene sequence: CDR1 MDHEN, CDR2 SYDVKM. The CDR3 consists of 17 residues. The CDR3 is CASSPIPGLAGKCEQFF. CDR3 coding DNA: TGTGCCAGCAGTCCAATCCCGGGACTAGCGGGAAAGTGTGAGCAGTTCTTC.

The V call is TRBV7-9, the J call TRBJ1-3; D is undetermined. There are 16 residues in the CDR3. The V gene lost 5 bases and the J gene lost 0 bases, with 14 bases spanning the gap. Germline V lookup: CDR1 SEHNR, CDR2 FQNEAQ (reference sequence). Here the CDR3 DNA reads TGTGCCAGCAGCCTCTTCGGAACAGACTCTGGAAACACCATATATTTT. Translating it yields CASSLFGTDSGNTIYF.

In its sample, this clone was seen a few times. The CDR3 coding sequence is TGCGCCAGCAGCTTGGGGGGGCCGGGCACAGATACGCAGTATTTT. Translated: CASSLGGPGTDTQYF. The V gene is TRBV5-1, the J gene TRBJ2-3; perhaps TRBD1 as D (6 bases). Per germline, CDR1 SGHRS and CDR2 YFSETQ. The CDR3 extends over 15 amino acids. V lost 0 bases and J 1 base, leaving 9 bases between the germline ends.